This TCR beta chain is drawn from a study of blood T cell repertoires in COVID-19. About the research overall: PBMCs, B-cell-depleted T cells, or T cells provided the cDNA or gDNA that made up the material.

Original handling: Scientists estimated how many nucleated cells there were by amplifying reference gene primers. Generated by immunoSEQ multiplex PCR, the TCRdb table keeps only in-frame clones and is missing some. V and J calls and clone size come straight from that table; D and trimming were deduced from the DNA. The sample comprises 100,000 or so clones, 65% to 90% of which are singletons, and around 3.9% rests with the top ten. V was shortened by 1 base and J by 5 bases, with 12 bases between the two germline ends. CDR1 is LNHNV, CDR2 YYDKDF, per germline (reference sequence). The CDR3 has 15 residues.

Sequencing was carried out using peripheral blood. The chain employs TRBV15 and TRBJ2-1, with D hard to call. This receptor was taken from a man in his forties or fifties with acute or convalescent COVID-19. This CDR3 is CATSRVGGFNNEQFF. CDR3 bases: TGTGCCACCAGCAGAGTTGGCGGATTTAACAATGAGCAGTTCTTC.